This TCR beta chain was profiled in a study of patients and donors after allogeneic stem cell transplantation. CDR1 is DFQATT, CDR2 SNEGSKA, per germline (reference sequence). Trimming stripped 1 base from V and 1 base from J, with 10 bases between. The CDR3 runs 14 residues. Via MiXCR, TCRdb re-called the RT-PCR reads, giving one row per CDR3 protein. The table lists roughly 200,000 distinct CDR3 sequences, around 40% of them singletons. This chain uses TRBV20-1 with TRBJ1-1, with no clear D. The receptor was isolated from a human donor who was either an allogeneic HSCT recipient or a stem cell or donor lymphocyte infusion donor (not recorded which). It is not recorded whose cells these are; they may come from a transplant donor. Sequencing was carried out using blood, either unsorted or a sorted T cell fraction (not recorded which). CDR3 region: CSARALGQNTEAFF. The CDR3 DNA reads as TGCAGTGCTAGAGCCCTGGGTCAGAACACTGAAGCTTTCTTT.